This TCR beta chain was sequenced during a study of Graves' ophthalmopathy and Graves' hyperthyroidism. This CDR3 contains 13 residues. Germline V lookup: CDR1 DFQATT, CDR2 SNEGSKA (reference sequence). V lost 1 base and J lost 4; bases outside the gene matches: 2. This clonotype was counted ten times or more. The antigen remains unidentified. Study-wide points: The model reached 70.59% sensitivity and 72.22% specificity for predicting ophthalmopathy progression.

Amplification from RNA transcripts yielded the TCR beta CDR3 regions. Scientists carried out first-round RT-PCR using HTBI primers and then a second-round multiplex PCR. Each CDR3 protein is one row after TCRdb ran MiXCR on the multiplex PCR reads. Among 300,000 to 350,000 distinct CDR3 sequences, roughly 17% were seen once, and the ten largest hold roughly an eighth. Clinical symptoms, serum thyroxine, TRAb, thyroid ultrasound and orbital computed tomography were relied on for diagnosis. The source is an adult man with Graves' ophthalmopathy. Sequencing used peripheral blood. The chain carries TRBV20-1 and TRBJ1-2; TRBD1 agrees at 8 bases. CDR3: CSARGTGPYGYTF. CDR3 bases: TGCAGTGCTAGAGGGACAGGGCCCTATGGCTACACCTTC.